Listed below are T cell receptor beta chains from one sample, sequenced in a study of technical replicates of blood from a handful of donors. Using immunoSEQ multiplex PCR, the repertoire was profiled, and TCRdb retains in-frame clones only, with some absent. The data contain approximately 92,000 clones, 90% to 95% of them seen just once; the ten biggest clones take up around 0.3%. The sequenced sample consisted of T cells isolated from PBMCs. The receptors were gathered from a human donor in good health. Each CDR3 is given with its conserved first and last residue. Fields, in order: J gene, V gene, clone size, D gene, CDR3 DNA, CDR3 protein. The D gene is left open where the match is weak. Clone size is stated in some rows and not others, as once, few, many or a class when expanded.

TRBJ2-7 | TRBV2 | . | TRBD2 | TGTGCCAGCAGTGAACCCCGCGGGAGGGCCTACGAGCAGTACTTC | CASSEPRGRAYEQYF
TRBJ1-5 | TRBV10-3 | few | TRBD1 | TGTGCCATCGGGGACAGCCAGCCCCAGCATTTT | CAIGDSQPQHF
TRBJ2-3 | TRBV9 | . | . | TGTGCCAGCAGCGTAGCGGAGACTAGTCCAGATACGCAGTATTTT | CASSVAETSPDTQYF
TRBJ2-7 | TRBV11-3 | few | TRBD1 | TGTGCCAGCAGCTTCGGCAGGGGGCTAAACGAGCAGTACTTC | CASSFGRGLNEQYF
TRBJ2-5 | TRBV27 | . | TRBD2 | TGTGCCAGCAGCATAGCGGGACCAATCCAAGAGACCCAGTACTTC | CASSIAGPIQETQYF
TRBJ2-1 | TRBV7-2 | once | TRBD1 | TGTGCCAGCAGACTGACAGGGGGCTCCAATGAGCAGTTCTTC | CASRLTGGSNEQFF
TRBJ1-3 | TRBV11-2 | . | TRBD1 | TGTGCCACCACAGGGGGTGCAGGTGGAAACACCATATATTTT | CATTGGAGGNTIYF
TRBJ2-5 | TRBV2 | . | . | TGTGCCAGCAGTGATTCTTGGGCCTACCAAGAGACCCAGTACTTC | CASSDSWAYQETQYF
TRBJ2-7 | TRBV15 | . | TRBD1 | TGTGCCACCAGCGTCGACAGGGGGGTCAACGAGCAGTACTTC | CATSVDRGVNEQYF
TRBJ2-3 | TRBV5-4 | . | . | TGTGCCAGCAGCTTGCTAGAAACAGATACGCAGTATTTT | CASSLLETDTQYF
TRBJ2-2 | TRBV9 | . | . | TGTGCCAGCAGCGTTGGCCGGGATCCCACCGGGGAGCTGTTTTTT | CASSVGRDPTGELFF
TRBJ2-7 | TRBV4-2 | once | . | TGTGCCAGCAGCCGCTCGTATGGAGGATCCAACTACGAGCAGTACTTC | CASSRSYGGSNYEQYF
TRBJ2-1 | TRBV19 | . | . | TGTGCCAGTAGTTTAAACAGGGGACTCGAGCAGTTCTTC | CASSLNRGLEQFF
TRBJ2-7 | TRBV6-5 | . | . | TGTGCCAGCAGTTACTCGGCAGGGGCCTCCTACGAGCAGTACTTC | CASSYSAGASYEQYF
TRBJ2-4 | TRBV7-2 | . | TRBD1 | TGTGCCAGCAGCCCTCGGGACAGGATAACTTATGCTGACATTCAGTACTTC | CASSPRDRITYADIQYF
TRBJ2-3 | TRBV19 | . | . | TGTGCCAGTAAAAGAGACTCAACCGACGCAGATACGCAGTATTTT | CASKRDSTDADTQYF
TRBJ2-7 | TRBV27 | . | TRBD1 | TGTGCCAGCAGCCCGGACAGGCCTCCGAACGAGCAGTACTTC | CASSPDRPPNEQYF
TRBJ1-1 | TRBV7-3 | . | TRBD1 | TGTGCCAGCAGCCTTCCTGGACAGGGGGGGAAAGGGACTGAAGCTTTCTTT | CASSLPGQGGKGTEAFF
TRBJ2-7 | TRBV7-7 | . | . | TGTGCCAGCAGCTTACGGGTGGGCTCCTACGAGCAGTACTTC | CASSLRVGSYEQYF
TRBJ2-7 | TRBV30 | . | . | TGTGCCTGGAGTGTCGGGGGATCCTACGAGCAGTACTTC | CAWSVGGSYEQYF
TRBJ2-7 | TRBV11-1 | few | TRBD2 | TGTGCCAGCAGCTCAGCGGGAGCTTTGTACGAGCAGTACTTC | CASSSAGALYEQYF
TRBJ2-1 | TRBV2 | . | TRBD2 | TGTGCCAGCAGTTTGGGGGGACTAGCGGGAGGTCCGAGGAATGAGCAGTTCTTC | CASSLGGLAGGPRNEQFF
TRBJ1-4 | TRBV5-6 | . | . | TGTGCCAGCAGCTTGGCCTCGGGGGGGGTGTTTTTT | CASSLASGGVFF
TRBJ1-5 | TRBV29-1 | . | . | TGCAGCGTTGAAGACAGGGAAGGCCAGCCCCAGCATTTT | CSVEDREGQPQHF
TRBJ2-3 | TRBV2 | . | . | TGTGCCAGCAGCAGACTAGAAATCGGCACAGATACGCAGTATTTT | CASSRLEIGTDTQYF
TRBJ2-1 | TRBV28 | once | . | TGTGCCATAACACGGGGGGCCCCACCTTACAATGAGCAGTTCTTC | CAITRGAPPYNEQFF
TRBJ1-1 | TRBV7-8 | . | . | TGTGCCAGCAGCGCACTCGATGGAGACACTGAAGCTTTCTTT | CASSALDGDTEAFF
TRBJ1-1 | TRBV27 | . | TRBD1 | TGTGCCAGCAGGGAGGACAGGGCAAACACTGAAGCTTTCTTT | CASREDRANTEAFF
TRBJ2-1 | TRBV6-4 | once | . | TGTGCCAGCAGTGACTCGCGGAACTCCTACAATGAGCAGTTCTTC | CASSDSRNSYNEQFF
TRBJ2-7 | TRBV9 | . | TRBD2 | TGTGCCAGCAGCGTAGACGGGACTATATCCTACGAGCAGTACTTC | CASSVDGTISYEQYF